This T cell receptor (beta chain) was sequenced for a study of shared clonotypes between healthy human individuals. Sorted-subset replicate PCR reactions were performed with 150 to 200 ng DNA, corresponding to roughly 30,000 T cell genomes. Clones were sequenced by immunoSEQ multiplex PCR, and TCRdb holds only the in-frame ones, with some missing. The sample shows under 750,000 clones, roughly two thirds of them seen only once. Only one count was recorded for this clone. The CDR3 is made up of 11 amino acids. Trimming removed 7 bases from V and 13 bases from J, with 18 bases in between. Germline V CDR1 and CDR2: SGHKS, YYEKEE (reference sequence).

The sequence was collected from a woman in her twenties or thirties in good health. The sequenced sample was memory CD4+ T cells sorted from blood. Subset described: CD45RA-negative fraction. The rearrangement joins TRBV5-5 to TRBJ2-7; possibly TRBD1 for D (5 bases). CDR3 bases: TGTGCCAGCGGCGGACACAGGCTGGAATACTTC. Translation: CASGGHRLEYF.